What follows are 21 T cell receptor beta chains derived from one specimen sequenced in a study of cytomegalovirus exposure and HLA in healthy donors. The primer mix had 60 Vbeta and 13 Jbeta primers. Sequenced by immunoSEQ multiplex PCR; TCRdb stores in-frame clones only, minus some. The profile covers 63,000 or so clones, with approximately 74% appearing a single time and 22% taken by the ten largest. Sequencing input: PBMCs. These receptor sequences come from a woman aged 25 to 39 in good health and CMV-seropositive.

The CDR3 DNA is TGTGCCATCAGTGGGGACAGGGGCACGCGCGAGCAGTACTTC. Its translation: CAISGDRGTREQYF. The rearrangement uses TRBV10-3 and TRBJ2-7; 10 bases align to TRBD1. Germline V gene sequence: CDR1 ENHRY, CDR2 SYGVKD. V was pared by 4 bases and J by 6 bases, with 6 bases of the junction left unmatched. The CDR3 runs 14 residues.

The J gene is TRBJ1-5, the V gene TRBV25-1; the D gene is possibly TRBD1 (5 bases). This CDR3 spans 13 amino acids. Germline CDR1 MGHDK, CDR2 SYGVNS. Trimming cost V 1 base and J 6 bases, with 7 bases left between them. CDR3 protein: CASSESGVQPQHF. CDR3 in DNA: TGTGCCAGCAGTGAATCGGGGGTTCAGCCCCAGCATTTT.

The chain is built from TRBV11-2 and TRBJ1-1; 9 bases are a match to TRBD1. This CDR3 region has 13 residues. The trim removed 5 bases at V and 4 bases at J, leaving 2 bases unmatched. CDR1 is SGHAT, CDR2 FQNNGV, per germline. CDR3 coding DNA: TGTGCCAGCAGCCAGACAGGGGGCACTGAAGCTTTCTTT. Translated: CASSQTGGTEAFF.

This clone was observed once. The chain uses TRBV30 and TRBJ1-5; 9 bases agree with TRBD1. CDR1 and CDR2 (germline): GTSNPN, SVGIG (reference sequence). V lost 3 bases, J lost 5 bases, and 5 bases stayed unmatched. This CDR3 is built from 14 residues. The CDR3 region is CAWSIQGADQPQHF. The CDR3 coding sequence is TGTGCCTGGAGCATACAGGGGGCGGATCAGCCCCAGCATTTT. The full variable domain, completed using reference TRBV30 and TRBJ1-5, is SQTIHQWPATLVQPVGSPLSLECTVEGTSNPNLYWYRQAAGRGLQLLFYSVGIGQISSEVPQNLSASRPQDRQFILSSKKLLLSDSGFYLCAWSIQGADQPQHFGDGTRLSIL.

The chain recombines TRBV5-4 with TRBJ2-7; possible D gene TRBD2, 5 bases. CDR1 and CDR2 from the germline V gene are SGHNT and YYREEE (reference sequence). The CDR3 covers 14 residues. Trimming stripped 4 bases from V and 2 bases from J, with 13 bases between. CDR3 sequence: CASSPSGRAYEQYF. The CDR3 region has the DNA TGTGCCAGCAGCCCAAGCGGAAGAGCCTACGAGCAGTACTTC. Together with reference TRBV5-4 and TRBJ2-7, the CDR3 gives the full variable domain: ETGVTQSPTHLIKTRGQQVTLRCSSQSGHNTVSWYQQALGQGPQFIFQYYREEENGRGNFPPRFSGLQFPNYSSELNVNALELDDSALYLCASSPSGRAYEQYFGPGTRLTVT.

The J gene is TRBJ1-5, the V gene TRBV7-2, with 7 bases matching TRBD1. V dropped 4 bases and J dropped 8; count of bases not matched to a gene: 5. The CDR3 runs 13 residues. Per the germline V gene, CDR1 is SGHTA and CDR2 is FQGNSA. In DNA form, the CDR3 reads TGTGCCAGCAGCTCGGACAGGCCAGAGCCCCAGCATTTT. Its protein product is CASSSDRPEPQHF. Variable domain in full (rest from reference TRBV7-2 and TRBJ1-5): GAGVSQSPSNKVTEKGKDVELRCDPISGHTALYWYRQSLGQGLEFLIYFQGNSAPDKSGLPSDRFSAERTGGSVSTLTIQRTQQEDSAVYLCASSSDRPEPQHFGDGTRLSIL.

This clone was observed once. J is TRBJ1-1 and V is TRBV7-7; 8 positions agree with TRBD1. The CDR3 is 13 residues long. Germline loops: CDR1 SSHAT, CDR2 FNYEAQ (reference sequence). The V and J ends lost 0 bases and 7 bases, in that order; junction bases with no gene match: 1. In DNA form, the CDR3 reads TGTGCCAGCAGCTTAGCCACAGGGGGTGAAGCTTTCTTT. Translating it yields CASSLATGGEAFF.

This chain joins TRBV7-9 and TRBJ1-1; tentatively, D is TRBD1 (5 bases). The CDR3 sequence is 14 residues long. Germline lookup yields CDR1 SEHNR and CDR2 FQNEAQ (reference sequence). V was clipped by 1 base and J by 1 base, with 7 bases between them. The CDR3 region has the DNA TGTGCCAGCAGCTTAGGGACAAAGAACACTGAAGCTTTCTTT. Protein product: CASSLGTKNTEAFF.

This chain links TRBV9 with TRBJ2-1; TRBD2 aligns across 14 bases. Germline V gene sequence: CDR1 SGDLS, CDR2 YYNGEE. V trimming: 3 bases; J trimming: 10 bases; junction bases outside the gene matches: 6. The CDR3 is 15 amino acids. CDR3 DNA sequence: TGTGCCAGCAGCGAGACGGGACTAGCGGGAGCGGAGCAGTTCTTC. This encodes CASSETGLAGAEQFF.

Written as DNA, the CDR3 is TGTGCCAGCAGCGTTAGCGGGAGCCCGAACAATGAGCAGTTCTTC. Its translation: CASSVSGSPNNEQFF. This chain uses TRBV9 with TRBJ2-1, with 9 nucleotides matching TRBD2. Germline lookup yields CDR1 SGDLS and CDR2 YYNGEE. V trimming: 2 bases; J trimming: 5 bases; junction bases outside the gene matches: 5. The CDR3 is made up of 15 amino acids. Full variable domain (missing parts from reference TRBV9 and TRBJ2-1): DSGVTQTPKHLITATGQRVTLRCSPRSGDLSVYWYQQSLDQGLQFLIQYYNGEERAKGNILERFSAQQFPDLHSELNLSSLELGDSALYFCASSVSGSPNNEQFFGPGTRLTVL.

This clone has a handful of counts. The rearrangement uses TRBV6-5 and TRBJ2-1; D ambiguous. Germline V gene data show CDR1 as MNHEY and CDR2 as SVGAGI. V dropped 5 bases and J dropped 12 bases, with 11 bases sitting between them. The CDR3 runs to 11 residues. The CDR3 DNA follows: TGTGCCAGCAGTCCACTTGCGGCGCAGTTCTTC. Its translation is CASSPLAAQFF.

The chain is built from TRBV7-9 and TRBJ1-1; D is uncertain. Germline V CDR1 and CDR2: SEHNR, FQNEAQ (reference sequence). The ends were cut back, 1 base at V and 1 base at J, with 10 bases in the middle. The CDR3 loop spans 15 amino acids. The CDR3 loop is CASSLEALGNTEAFF. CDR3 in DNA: TGTGCCAGCAGCTTAGAAGCGCTCGGGAACACTGAAGCTTTCTTT. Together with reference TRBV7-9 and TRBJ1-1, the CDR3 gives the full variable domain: DTGVSQNPRHKITKRGQNVTFRCDPISEHNRLYWYRQTLGQGPEFLTYFQNEAQLEKSRLLSDRFSAERPKGSFSTLEIQRTEQGDSAMYLCASSLEALGNTEAFFGQGTRLTVV.

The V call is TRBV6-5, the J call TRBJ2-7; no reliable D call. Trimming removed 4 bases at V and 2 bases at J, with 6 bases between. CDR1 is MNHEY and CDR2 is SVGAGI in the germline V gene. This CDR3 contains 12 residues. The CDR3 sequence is CASSFSTYEQYF. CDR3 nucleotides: TGTGCCAGCAGTTTCTCTACCTACGAGCAGTACTTC.

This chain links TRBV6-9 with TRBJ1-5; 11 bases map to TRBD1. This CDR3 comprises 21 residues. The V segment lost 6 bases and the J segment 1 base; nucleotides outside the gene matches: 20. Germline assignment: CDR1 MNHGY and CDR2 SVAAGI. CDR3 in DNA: TGTGCCAGCAGATCCCGCAAACCGGGACAGGGGGTACTTCGGAGCAATCAGCCCCAGCATTTT. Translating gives CASRSRKPGQGVLRSNQPQHF.

DNA of the CDR3: TGCGCCAGCAGCCGGACTAGCGTGTACCAAGAGACCCAGTACTTC. Amino acids: CASSRTSVYQETQYF. This chain connects TRBV4-1 to TRBJ2-5, with 9 bases fitting TRBD2. Trimming took 4 bases from V and 0 from J; bases not matched to a gene: 3. Germline V gene sequence: CDR1 MGHRA, CDR2 YSYEKL. The CDR3 length is 15 residues.

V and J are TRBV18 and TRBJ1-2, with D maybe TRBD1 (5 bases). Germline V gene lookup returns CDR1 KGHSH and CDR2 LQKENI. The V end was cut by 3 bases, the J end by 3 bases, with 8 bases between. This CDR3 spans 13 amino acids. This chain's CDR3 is CASSPAGDYGYTF. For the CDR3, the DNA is TGTGCCAGCTCACCGGCGGGGGACTATGGCTACACCTTC.

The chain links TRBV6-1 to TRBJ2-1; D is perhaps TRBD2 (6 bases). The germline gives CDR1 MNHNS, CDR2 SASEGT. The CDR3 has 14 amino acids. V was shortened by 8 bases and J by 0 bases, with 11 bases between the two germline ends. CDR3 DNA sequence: TGTGCCAGCGGGAGGTCCAGCTCCTACAATGAGCAGTTCTTC. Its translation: CASGRSSSYNEQFF.

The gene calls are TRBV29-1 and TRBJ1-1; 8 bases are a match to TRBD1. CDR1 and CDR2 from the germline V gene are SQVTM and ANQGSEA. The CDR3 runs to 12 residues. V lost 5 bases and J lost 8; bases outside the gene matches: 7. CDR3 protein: CSVRGTGSEAFF. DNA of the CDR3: TGCAGCGTTCGTGGGACAGGATCCGAAGCTTTCTTT. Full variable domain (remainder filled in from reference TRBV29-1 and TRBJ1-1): SAVISQKPSRDICQRGTSLTIQCQVDSQVTMMFWYRQQPGQSLTLIATANQGSEATYESGFVIDKFPISRPNLTFSTLTVSNMSPEDSSIYLCSVRGTGSEAFFGQGTRLTVV.

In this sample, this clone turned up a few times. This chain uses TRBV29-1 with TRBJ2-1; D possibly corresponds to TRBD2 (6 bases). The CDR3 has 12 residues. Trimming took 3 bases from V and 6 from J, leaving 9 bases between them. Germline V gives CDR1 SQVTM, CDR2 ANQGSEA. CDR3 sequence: CSVERGLNEQFF. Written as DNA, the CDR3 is TGCAGCGTTGAGCGGGGACTCAATGAGCAGTTCTTC.

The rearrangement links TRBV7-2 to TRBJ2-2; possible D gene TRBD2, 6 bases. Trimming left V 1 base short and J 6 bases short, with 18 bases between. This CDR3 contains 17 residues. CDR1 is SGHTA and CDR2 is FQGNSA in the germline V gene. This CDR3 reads CASSLGRRANSPGELFF. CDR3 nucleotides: TGTGCCAGCAGCTTAGGTCGGAGGGCCAACTCCCCCGGGGAGCTGTTTTTT. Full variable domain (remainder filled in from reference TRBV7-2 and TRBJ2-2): GAGVSQSPSNKVTEKGKDVELRCDPISGHTALYWYRQSLGQGLEFLIYFQGNSAPDKSGLPSDRFSAERTGGSVSTLTIQRTQQEDSAVYLCASSLGRRANSPGELFFGEGSRLTVL.

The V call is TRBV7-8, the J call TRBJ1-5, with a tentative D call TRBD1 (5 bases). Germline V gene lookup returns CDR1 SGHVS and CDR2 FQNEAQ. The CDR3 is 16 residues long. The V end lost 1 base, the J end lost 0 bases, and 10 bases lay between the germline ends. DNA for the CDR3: TGTGCCAGCAGCTTAGGGTCAGGGTATAGCAATCAGCCCCAGCATTTT. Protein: CASSLGSGYSNQPQHF.